The 4 T cell receptor beta chains below were found in one sample sequenced in a study of OX40 agonist ivuxolimab in advanced cancers. The table came from immunoSEQ multiplex PCR; TCRdb's copy has only in-frame clones and leaves some out. This sample yields 90,000 to 100,000 clones, of which around 85% are seen a single time; 0.45% to 0.55% belongs to the top ten. The input for sequencing was CD4+ or CD8+ T cells sorted from blood, taken in a trial of the OX40 agonist ivuxolimab. These receptors were obtained from an adult with an advanced solid tumor such as melanoma, head and neck, liver or kidney cancer.

This chain uses TRBV5-4 with TRBJ1-2; D is undetermined. Germline V gene data show CDR1 as SGHNT and CDR2 as YYREEE (reference sequence). The CDR3 length is 13 residues. V lost 4 bases and J lost 8, with 15 bases in between. The CDR3 DNA sequence: TGTGCCAGCAGCACAGATCGCTCCCACGGCTACACCTTC. This gives the protein CASSTDRSHGYTF.

This chain connects TRBV7-9 to TRBJ1-1; 8 bases map to TRBD1. In germline, CDR1 is SEHNR, CDR2 FQNEAQ (reference sequence). This CDR3 is built from 13 residues. Germline trimming cut 5 bases from V and 13 bases from J; bases unmatched to any gene: 12. In DNA, the CDR3 is TGTGCCAGCAGCCCCGGGCAGGGGGCGGTTGGTTTCTTT. Translating it yields CASSPGQGAVGFF.

The chain recombines TRBV5-1 with TRBJ2-5; TRBD1 matches at 7 bases. The J call may be incorrect, as the DNA end agrees better with TRBJ2-7. Germline V CDR1 and CDR2: SGHRS, YFSETQ. This CDR3 is built from 14 residues. The CDR3 bases are TGCGCCAGCAGCACAACCGGGACAGCACACGAGCAGTACTTC. This translates into CASSTTGTAHEQYF.

The CDR3 region is CASSFNIGGGYTF. CDR3 DNA: TGTGCCAGCAGCTTCAACATTGGCGGAGGCTACACCTTC. The chain combines TRBV7-2 with TRBJ1-2, with D unresolved. CDR3 size: 13 residues. Trimming stripped 3 bases from V and 8 bases from J, with 13 bases between. Per germline, CDR1 SGHTA and CDR2 FQGNSA.